A single sample gave rise to the 21 T cell receptor beta chains below, sequenced in a study of CXCR3-negative and CXCR3-positive naive CD8 T cells. The authors made the TRB cDNA libraries by 5' RACE using UMI labels. Using the 5' RACE reads, TCRdb records one entry per CDR3 protein without DNA. The sample's table shows approximately 52,000 distinct CDR3 sequences. Sequenced material: memory CD8+ T cells from blood. The receptors were sampled from a human donor in good health. Some clones in this sample may be carry-over from other donors' samples.

V and J are TRBV29-1 and TRBJ2-5; with no DNA, the TCRdb D assignment of TRBD2 cannot be verified. The CDR3 contains 14 residues. Germline-derived CDR1 and CDR2 are SQVTM and ANQGSEA. CDR3 protein: CSARPPGGLETQYF.

The chain joins TRBV28 to TRBJ2-3; there is no DNA to check the TCRdb D call of TRBD1. The CDR3 consists of 19 residues. CDR1 and CDR2 (germline): MDHEN, SYDVKM. CDR3 loop: CASSFPPTWAGQRTDTQYF.

This chain links TRBV20-1 with TRBJ2-3; the TCRdb call, TRBD1, lacks DNA for checking. This CDR3 contains 13 residues. Germline V lookup: CDR1 DFQATT, CDR2 SNEGSKA (reference sequence). The CDR3 sequence: CSGRGRSTDTQYF.

This clonotype is classed as medium-sized by frequency. The gene calls are TRBV6-5 and TRBJ2-7. The germline V gene encodes CDR1 MNHEY and CDR2 SVGAGI. This CDR3 is 14 amino acids long. The CDR3 loop reads CASSYSEGNYEQYF.

This chain links TRBV6-4 with TRBJ1-2. This CDR3 has 14 residues. Germline assignment: CDR1 MRHNA and CDR2 SNTAGT. The CDR3 sequence: CASSDEGPNYGYTF.

The V gene is TRBV6-5, the J gene TRBJ2-5; TCRdb lists TRBD1, though no DNA is available to test this call. The germline gives CDR1 MNHEY, CDR2 SVGAGI. CDR3 length: 15 residues. The CDR3: CASIDGTGGQETQYF.

This rearrangement joins TRBV28 to TRBJ2-7; the D call from TCRdb, TRBD1, cannot be confirmed without DNA. The germline CDR1 and CDR2 sequences are MDHEN and SYDVKM. The CDR3 covers 14 residues. The chain's CDR3 is CASSLGPGVYEQYF.

The chain is built from TRBV5-1 and TRBJ2-3; the TRBD2 assignment by TCRdb is unverifiable without DNA. The CDR3 is 16 residues long. Germline CDR1 is SGHRS and CDR2 is YFSETQ. CDR3 sequence: CASSLWASGTTDTQYF.

This chain's CDR3 is CSARVPRTGVSEQYF. The chain couples TRBV20-1 to TRBJ2-7; there is no DNA to check the TCRdb D call of TRBD1. This CDR3 is built from 15 residues. Germline-derived CDR1 and CDR2 are DFQATT and SNEGSKA (reference sequence).

This chain uses TRBV6-5 with TRBJ2-5; lacking DNA, the TRBD1 call made by TCRdb goes unchecked. The CDR3 extends over 14 amino acids. Per germline, CDR1 MNHEY and CDR2 SVGAGI. The CDR3 protein is CASSNGGRGETQYF.

The gene calls are TRBV20-1 and TRBJ2-5; TCRdb's assignment of TRBD1 cannot be checked, as there is no DNA. The CDR3 spans 14 residues. Germline V CDR1 and CDR2: DFQATT, SNEGSKA (reference sequence). The CDR3 loop is CSASGQGNWETQYF.

The V call is TRBV5-1, the J call TRBJ2-3; TCRdb gives TRBD1 as the D gene, but with no DNA this cannot be confirmed. The CDR3 runs to 15 residues. Germline assignment: CDR1 SGHRS and CDR2 YFSETQ. CDR3 sequence reads: CASSPRRTSGDTQYF.

The rearrangement links TRBV9 to TRBJ2-7; TCRdb selects TRBD1, and the lack of DNA leaves this call unchecked. This CDR3 is built from 14 residues. Germline CDR1 reads SGDLS; CDR2 reads YYNGEE. CDR3: CASSVEQASYEQYF.

The genes are TRBV3-1 and TRBJ1-5; TCRdb returns TRBD1, unconfirmable since there is no DNA. CDR1 is LGHDT and CDR2 is YNNKEL in the germline V gene (reference sequence). The CDR3 contains 14 residues. Here the CDR3 reads CASGYRAGNQPQHF.

CDR3 region: CASTGTGRLNTEAFF. V is TRBV4-1 and J is TRBJ1-1; TCRdb reports TRBD1, a call that lacks DNA to check it against. The CDR3 has 15 amino acids. Germline V CDR1 and CDR2: MGHRA, YSYEKL.

The chain couples TRBV18 to TRBJ2-5. The CDR3 totals 16 residues. Germline V CDR1 and CDR2: KGHSH, LQKENI. The CDR3 spells CASSPPPSRLQETQYF.

The rearrangement joins TRBV6-1 to TRBJ2-7. This CDR3 region has 15 residues. Germline V CDR1 and CDR2: MNHNS, SASEGT. The CDR3 loop is CASSEVGTYTYEQYF.

This chain uses TRBV7-9 with TRBJ2-5; TCRdb's D call of TRBD1 is untestable without DNA. This CDR3 region has 16 residues. CDR1 is SEHNR and CDR2 is FQNEAQ in the germline V gene (reference sequence). The CDR3 is CASSATQGPNQETQYF. The complete variable domain, with remaining parts taken from reference TRBV7-9 and TRBJ2-5, reads DTGVSQNPRHKITKRGQNVTFRCDPISEHNRLYWYRQTLGQGPEFLTYFQNEAQLEKSRLLSDRFSAERPKGSFSTLEIQRTEQGDSAMYLCASSATQGPNQETQYFGPGTRLLVL.

The V gene is TRBV30, the J gene TRBJ2-1; with no DNA, the TCRdb D assignment of TRBD1 cannot be verified. CDR3 length: 15 residues. Germline V gene sequence: CDR1 GTSNPN, CDR2 SVGIG (reference sequence). The CDR3 is CAWSAGGATGNEQFF. The full variable domain, rest sourced from reference TRBV30 and TRBJ2-1, is SQTIHQWPATLVQPVGSPLSLECTVEGTSNPNLYWYRQAAGRGLQLLFYSVGIGQISSEVPQNLSASRPQDRQFILSSKKLLLSDSGFYLCAWSAGGATGNEQFFGPGTRLTVL.

This sequence joins TRBV29-1 and TRBJ2-1; TCRdb lists TRBD1, though no DNA is available to test this call. Germline values: CDR1 SQVTM, CDR2 ANQGSEA. The CDR3 spans 13 residues. Here the CDR3 reads CSVGPRGESEQFF.

The CDR3 loop is CASSYLGRNNEQFF. The chain links TRBV6-2 or TRBV6-3 to TRBJ2-1. CDR3 length equals 14 residues. From germline, CDR1 is MNHEY and CDR2 SVGEGT.